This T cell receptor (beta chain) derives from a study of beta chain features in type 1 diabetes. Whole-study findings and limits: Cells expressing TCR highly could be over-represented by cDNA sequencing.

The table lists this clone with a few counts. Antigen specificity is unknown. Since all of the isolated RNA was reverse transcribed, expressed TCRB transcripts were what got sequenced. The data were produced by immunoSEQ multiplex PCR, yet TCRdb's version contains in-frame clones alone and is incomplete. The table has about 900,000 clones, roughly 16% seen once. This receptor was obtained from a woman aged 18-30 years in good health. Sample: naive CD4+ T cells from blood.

This CDR3 reads CASSERSSFQPQHF. For the CDR3, the DNA is TGTGCCAGCAGTGAACGCTCGTCGTTTCAGCCCCAGCATTTT. The chain links TRBV25-1 to TRBJ1-5; no reliable D call. The V gene lost 2 bases and the J gene lost 6 bases, with 11 bases spanning the gap. Germline-derived CDR1 and CDR2 are MGHDK and SYGVNS. The CDR3 loop spans 14 amino acids.